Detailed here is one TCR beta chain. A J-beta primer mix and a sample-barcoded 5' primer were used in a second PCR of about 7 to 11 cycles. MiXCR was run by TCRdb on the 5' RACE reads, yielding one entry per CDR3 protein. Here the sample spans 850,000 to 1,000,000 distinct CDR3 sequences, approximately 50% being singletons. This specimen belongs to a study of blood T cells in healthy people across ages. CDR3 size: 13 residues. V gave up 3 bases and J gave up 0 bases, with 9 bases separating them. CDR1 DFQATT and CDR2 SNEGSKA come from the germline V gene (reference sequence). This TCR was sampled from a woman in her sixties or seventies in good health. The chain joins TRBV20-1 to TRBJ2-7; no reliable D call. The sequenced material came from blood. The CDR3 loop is CSARFPSSYEQYF. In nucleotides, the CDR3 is TGCAGTGCTAGGTTCCCTAGCTCCTACGAGCAGTACTTC.